Listed below are T cell receptor beta chains from one sample, sequenced in a study of blood T cell repertoires in COVID-19. The protocol was immunoSEQ multiplex PCR, while the TCRdb copy is restricted to in-frame clones and leaves out a portion. The table lists some 67,000 clones, 90% of them singletons. Sample: peripheral blood. These receptors all come from a woman in her late teens or twenties with acute or convalescent COVID-19. CDR3s leave out the opening cysteine and the closing phenylalanine or tryptophan. The D gene is left open where the match is weak.

j_call v_call d_call cdr3_aa
TRBJ2-1 TRBV27 TRBD2 ASSQGTSALYNEQF
TRBJ2-3 TRBV30 . AWNRNLDTDTQY
TRBJ2-1 TRBV3-1/TRBV3-2 TRBD2 ASRLSGREGNEQF
TRBJ2-1 TRBV30 TRBD2 AWSFGSGEQF
TRBJ2-3 TRBV7-9 TRBD2 ASSLGGTRGTDTQY
TRBJ2-2 TRBV11-2 TRBD2 ASSLSGRADTGELF
TRBJ1-2 TRBV2 . ATRWASYGYT
TRBJ1-1 TRBV6-1 TRBD1 ASSAGQGAWNTEAF
TRBJ2-1 TRBV5-8 TRBD2 ASSLAGAGGDEQF
TRBJ2-2 TRBV2 TRBD1 ASSRTGADTGELF
TRBJ2-3 TRBV4-3 TRBD2 ASSQDGLAGETQY
TRBJ2-1 TRBV7-8 . ASSTPGIEQF
TRBJ1-6 TRBV7-8 TRBD1 ASSLIRQGGSPLH
TRBJ1-2 TRBV5-4 . ASGRDKDNYGYT
TRBJ2-2 TRBV10-3 TRBD2 AISPGLENTGELF
TRBJ1-5 TRBV6-2/TRBV6-3 . ASSQSIRSGNQPQH
TRBJ2-7 TRBV4-1 . ASSQGVQTRGASYEQY
TRBJ1-1 TRBV5-1 . ASSSGEQRLNTEAF
TRBJ1-4 TRBV30 . AWSTGNEKLF
TRBJ1-3 TRBV28 . ASRTNRNTIY
TRBJ1-1 TRBV7-9 TRBD1 ASSYGTGYLDTEAF
TRBJ1-2 TRBV7-2 TRBD1 ASSHYRKTGHGYT
TRBJ1-2 TRBV7-2 TRBD1 ASRPTGQANYGYT
TRBJ1-5 TRBV6-2/TRBV6-3 . ASSYQSNQPQH
TRBJ1-2 TRBV5-1 . ASSQQGYGYT
TRBJ2-7 TRBV2 TRBD2 ASSEGTSGINEQY
TRBJ2-7 TRBV6-5 . AGGSYEQY
TRBJ1-4 TRBV5-1 . ASSLGANEKLF
TRBJ2-5 TRBV18 . ASSPPGVGTQY
TRBJ1-6 TRBV2 . ASREGGQTNSPLH
TRBJ1-5 TRBV19 . ASSGQTNQPQH
TRBJ2-5 TRBV29-1 TRBD1 SVGDSGWETQY
TRBJ1-2 TRBV30 TRBD1 AWSLPGQGYGYT
TRBJ2-2 TRBV6-5 TRBD1 ASSKNRGPGELF
TRBJ2-7 TRBV11-2 TRBD2 ASSLAPGRGLAGDEQY
TRBJ1-1 TRBV7-9 TRBD1 ASRGTGGGEAF
TRBJ1-4 TRBV7-9 . ASSLYARSSLNEKLF
TRBJ1-4 TRBV2 TRBD1 ASRSGTGEEKLF
TRBJ2-7 TRBV28 TRBD2 ASSLAGSGGDYEQY
TRBJ2-3 TRBV5-1 TRBD2 ASSPGRVTDTQY
TRBJ2-7 TRBV7-2 . ASSLFQGYEQY
TRBJ1-1 TRBV4-3 . ASSQDPRGTEAF
TRBJ2-3 TRBV4-1 TRBD2 ASSQGGGATDTQY
TRBJ1-2 TRBV14 . ASSQGGLKDYGYT
TRBJ2-1 TRBV2 TRBD2 ASSVGLAGSFREQF
TRBJ2-7 TRBV7-9 . ASSVSHRDYEQY
TRBJ2-7 TRBV25-1 TRBD2 ASSPGTSEGTYEQY
TRBJ2-1 TRBV28 . ASSLSGTTLGNEQF
TRBJ1-1 TRBV10-1 . ASSESSGNTEAF
TRBJ2-1 TRBV12-3/TRBV12-4 TRBD2 ASSRGGRQF
TRBJ2-1 TRBV7-2 TRBD2 ASSSRRTLAGGPYNEQF
TRBJ2-1 TRBV18 . ASSPSLGGYNEQF
TRBJ2-3 TRBV9 TRBD2 ASSYTGTSGTDTQY
TRBJ2-5 TRBV7-9 TRBD2 ASSRLAGVETQY
TRBJ2-7 TRBV25-1 . ASSALGVPYEQY
TRBJ2-3 TRBV11-2 TRBD2 ASSTLTDSGGTQY
TRBJ2-7 TRBV18 TRBD1 ASSSSPPGQSPTYEQY
TRBJ1-1 TRBV12-3/TRBV12-4 . ASSLEGFTEAF
TRBJ2-2 TRBV5-5 TRBD1 ASSLNGQVNTGELF
TRBJ1-5 TRBV28 . ASSLLWGGNQPQH